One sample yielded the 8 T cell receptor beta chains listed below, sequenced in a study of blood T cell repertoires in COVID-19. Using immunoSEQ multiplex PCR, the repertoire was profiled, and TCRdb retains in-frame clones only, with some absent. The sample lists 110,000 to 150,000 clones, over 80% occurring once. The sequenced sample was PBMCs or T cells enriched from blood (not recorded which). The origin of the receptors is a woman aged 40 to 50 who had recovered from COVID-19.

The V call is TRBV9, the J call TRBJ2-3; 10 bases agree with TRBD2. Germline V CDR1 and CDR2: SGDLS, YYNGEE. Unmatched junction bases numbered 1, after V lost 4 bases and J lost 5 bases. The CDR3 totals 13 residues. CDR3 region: CASSWTSGDTQYF. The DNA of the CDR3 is TGTGCCAGCAGCTGGACTAGCGGAGATACGCAGTATTTT.

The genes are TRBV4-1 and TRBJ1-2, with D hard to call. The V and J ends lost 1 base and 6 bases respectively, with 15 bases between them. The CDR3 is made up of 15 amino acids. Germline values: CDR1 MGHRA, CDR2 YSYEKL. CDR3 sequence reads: CASSQVYHETDGYTF. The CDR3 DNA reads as TGCGCCAGCAGCCAAGTTTATCACGAGACTGATGGCTACACCTTC.

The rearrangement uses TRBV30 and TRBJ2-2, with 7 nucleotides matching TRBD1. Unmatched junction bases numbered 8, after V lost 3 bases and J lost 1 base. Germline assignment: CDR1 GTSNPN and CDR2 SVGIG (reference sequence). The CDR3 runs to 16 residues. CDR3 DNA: TGTGCCTGGAGCGGCGTGCGGACAGGGAACACCGGGGAGCTGTTTTTT. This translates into CAWSGVRTGNTGELFF.

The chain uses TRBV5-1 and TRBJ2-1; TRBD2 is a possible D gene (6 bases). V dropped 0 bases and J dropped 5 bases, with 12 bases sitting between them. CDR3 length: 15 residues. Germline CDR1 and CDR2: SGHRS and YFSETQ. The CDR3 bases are TGCGCCAGCAGCTTGGTAGGGACTGGTAACAATGAGCAGTTCTTC. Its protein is CASSLVGTGNNEQFF. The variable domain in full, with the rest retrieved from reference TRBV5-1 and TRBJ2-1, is KAGVTQTPRYLIKTRGQQVTLSCSPISGHRSVSWYQQTPGQGLQFLFEYFSETQRNKGNFPGRFSGRQFSNSRSEMNVSTLELGDSALYLCASSLVGTGNNEQFFGPGTRLTVL.

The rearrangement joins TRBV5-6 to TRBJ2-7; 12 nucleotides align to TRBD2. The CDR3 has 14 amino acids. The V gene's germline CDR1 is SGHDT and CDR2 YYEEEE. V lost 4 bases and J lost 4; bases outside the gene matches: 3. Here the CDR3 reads CASSQGTSGYEQYF. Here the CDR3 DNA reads TGTGCCAGCAGCCAAGGGACTAGCGGGTACGAGCAGTACTTC.

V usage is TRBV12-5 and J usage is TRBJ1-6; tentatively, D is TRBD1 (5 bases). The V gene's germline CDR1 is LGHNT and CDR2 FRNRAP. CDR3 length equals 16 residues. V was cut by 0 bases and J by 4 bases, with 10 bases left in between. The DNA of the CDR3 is TGTGCTAGTGGTTTGGTCTCAGGGTCTTATAATTCACCCCTCCACTTT. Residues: CASGLVSGSYNSPLHF.

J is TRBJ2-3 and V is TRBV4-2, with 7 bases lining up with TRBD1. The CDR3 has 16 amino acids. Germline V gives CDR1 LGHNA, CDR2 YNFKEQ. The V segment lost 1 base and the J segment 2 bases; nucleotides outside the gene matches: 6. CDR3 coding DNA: TGTGCCAGCAGCCAAGTACAGGGGATTACCACAGATACGCAGTATTTT. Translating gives CASSQVQGITTDTQYF.

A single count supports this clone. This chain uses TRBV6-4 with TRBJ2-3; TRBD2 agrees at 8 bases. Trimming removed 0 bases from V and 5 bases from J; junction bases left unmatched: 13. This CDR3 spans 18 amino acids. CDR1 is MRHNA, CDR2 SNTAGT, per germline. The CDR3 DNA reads TGTGCCAGCAGTGACTCCCGGACTAGCTCCGGGGGGCTAGATACGCAGTATTTT. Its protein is CASSDSRTSSGGLDTQYF.